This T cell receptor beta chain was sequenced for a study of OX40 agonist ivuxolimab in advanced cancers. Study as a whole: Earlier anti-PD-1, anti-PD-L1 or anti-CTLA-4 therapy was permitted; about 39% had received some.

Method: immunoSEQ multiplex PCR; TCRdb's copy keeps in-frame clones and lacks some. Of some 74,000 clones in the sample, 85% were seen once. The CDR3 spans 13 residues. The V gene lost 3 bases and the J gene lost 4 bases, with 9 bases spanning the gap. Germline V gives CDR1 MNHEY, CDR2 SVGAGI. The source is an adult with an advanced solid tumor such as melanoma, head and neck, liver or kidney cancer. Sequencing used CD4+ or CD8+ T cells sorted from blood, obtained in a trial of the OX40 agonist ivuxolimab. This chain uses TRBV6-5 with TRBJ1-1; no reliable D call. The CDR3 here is CASSYLDGTEAFF. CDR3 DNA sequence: TGTGCCAGCAGTTATTTGGACGGCACTGAAGCTTTCTTT.